This T cell receptor (beta chain) was sequenced in a study of blood T cells in healthy people across ages (dated by TCRdb to between 2014 and 2017). General notes on the study: Template switching captured roughly one uniquely barcoded TCR beta cDNA molecule per two T cells in model experiments. To track age-related changes in TCR beta repertoire diversity, the study relied on deep sequencing normalized with unique cDNA molecular identifiers. Four age groups were formed from the donors: young (average about 17 years), middle-aged (approximately 40), aged (62) and long-lived (around 82). To avoid experimental bias, donors of different ages were distributed randomly across sequencing lanes. Using the same blood draw, the study looked at two additional independent replicas of 1 million unique cDNA reads for two donors, one aged 18 to 29 and the other aged 80 or older. Broader findings and caveats from the paper: A strong correlation was found between observed TCR beta diversity and the percentage of naive T cells measured by flow cytometry. Total diversity estimates from one million sequenced T cells were considered lower bounds and underestimates. Observed TCR beta diversity per million T cells fell roughly linearly with age, and a significant reduction was already apparent by age roughly 41. Because donor CMV infection status was unknown, age-related changes in expanded clonotypes were potentially confounded. Compared with the aged group, more naive CD4+ T cells, fewer expanded clones and increased TCR diversity were shown by the long-lived group, suggesting age selection. Bulk unsorted PBMC profiling prevented conclusive comparison of naive and antigen-experienced compartments.

A remark on this clonotype: Its antigen is not yet known. No base qualities exist here, and no much larger clone lies one base off it.

The library was obtained by 5' RACE. For sequencing, an Illumina HiSeq 2500 was employed. A second 7 to 11 cycle PCR used a sample-barcoded 5' primer and a J-beta primer mix. A unique molecular identifier was introduced onto each TCR beta cDNA molecule by a template-switch 5' adaptor carrying 12 random nucleotides. At least 3 million CDR3-containing paired-end reads were obtained from each sample. First-strand cDNA was synthesized from all RNA with the Mint cDNA synthesis kit, primed by a TRBC-specific oligonucleotide. Following uracil-DNA glycosylase treatment, all cDNA underwent a first 18-cycle PCR with the universal primers M1SS and BC2_uni_R. From the authors' description of their analysis: For normalization, 1 million high-quality reads were randomly selected from each sample, with every read carrying a distinct molecular identifier. Instead of being binned into consensus sequences, reads that shared molecular identifiers were thrown out. MiTCR, with a Q25 quality threshold and the strictest error-elimination algorithm, was used for CDR3 identification, clonotype clustering and error correction. A nonparametric unseen species model with Euler transformation was used to estimate a lower bound on total TCR beta diversity. TCRdb reworked the public reads: Q25 trimming with fastp, MiXCR clone assembly, productive beta chains retained. Rows matching on CDR3 protein sequence are summarized as one entry with the most common DNA and genes. The V and J calls and clone size are TCRdb's, not the authors'. The sample contains under 750,000 distinct CDR3 sequences, roughly 48% of them found a single time. The ten most abundant clones make up roughly 25% of the sample.

From the germline V gene, CDR1 is SGHTA and CDR2 is FQGNSA. The germline ends are 5 bases apart after V is trimmed by 3 bases and J by 3 bases. There are 13 amino acids in the CDR3, from cysteine to phenylalanine inclusive. CDR3 DNA only is kept here, 39 bases in frame from base 1. The donors were 40 or so Caucasian individuals from Russia, aged roughly 6 to 100 years, who were systemically healthy. Each donor gave 8 to 10 milliliters of peripheral blood, drawn into EDTA-treated Vacutainer tubes. Ficoll-Paque density-gradient centrifugation was used to isolate PBMCs, with at least 6 million per sample. Total RNA was extracted from PBMCs with Trizol reagent, with at least 5 micrograms obtained per sample. Naive CD45RAhigh/CD27high T cell percentages were measured by flow cytometry on a PBMC aliquot from every donor.

The sample was blood. The receptor comes from an elderly man in good health. This sequence uses TRBV7-2 and TRBJ2-2, with an unclear D gene assignment. The CDR3 has the sequence CASSFRYTGELFF. The nucleotide sequence is given as TGTGCCAGCAGCTTCCGATACACCGGGGAGCTGTTTTTT.